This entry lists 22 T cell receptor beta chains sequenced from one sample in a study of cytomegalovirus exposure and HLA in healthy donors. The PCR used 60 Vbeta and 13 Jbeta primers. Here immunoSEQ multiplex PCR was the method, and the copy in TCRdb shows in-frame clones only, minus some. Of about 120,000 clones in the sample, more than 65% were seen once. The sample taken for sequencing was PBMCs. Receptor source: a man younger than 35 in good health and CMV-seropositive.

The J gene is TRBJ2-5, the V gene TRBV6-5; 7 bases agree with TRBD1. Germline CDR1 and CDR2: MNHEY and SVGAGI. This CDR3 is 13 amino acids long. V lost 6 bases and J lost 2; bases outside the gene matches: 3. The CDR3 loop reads CASRGTAQETQYF. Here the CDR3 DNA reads TGTGCCAGCAGGGGGACAGCTCAAGAGACCCAGTACTTC.

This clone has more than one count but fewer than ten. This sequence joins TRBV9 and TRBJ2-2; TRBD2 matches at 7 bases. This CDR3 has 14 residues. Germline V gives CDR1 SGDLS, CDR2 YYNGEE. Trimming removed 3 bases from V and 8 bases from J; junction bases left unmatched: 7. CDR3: CASSASGEPGELFF. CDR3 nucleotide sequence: TGTGCCAGCAGCGCCAGCGGGGAGCCTGGGGAGCTGTTTTTT.

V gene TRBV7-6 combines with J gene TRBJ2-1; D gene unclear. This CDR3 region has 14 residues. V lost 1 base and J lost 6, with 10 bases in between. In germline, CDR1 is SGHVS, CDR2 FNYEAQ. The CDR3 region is CASSLGLGSNEQFF. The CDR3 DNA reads TGTGCCAGCAGCTTAGGCCTCGGTTCCAATGAGCAGTTCTTC. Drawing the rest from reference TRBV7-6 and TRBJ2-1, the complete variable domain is GAGVSQSPRYKVTKRGQDVALRCDPISGHVSLYWYRQALGQGPEFLTYFNYEAQQDKSGLPNDRFSAERPEGSISTLTIQRTEQRDSAMYRCASSLGLGSNEQFFGPGTRLTVL.

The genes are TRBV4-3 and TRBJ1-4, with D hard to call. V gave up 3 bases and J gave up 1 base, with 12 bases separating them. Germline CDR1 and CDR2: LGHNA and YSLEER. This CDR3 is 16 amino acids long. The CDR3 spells CASSHSVGVTNEKLFF. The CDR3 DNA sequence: TGCGCCAGCAGCCATTCTGTGGGAGTAACTAATGAAAAACTGTTTTTT.

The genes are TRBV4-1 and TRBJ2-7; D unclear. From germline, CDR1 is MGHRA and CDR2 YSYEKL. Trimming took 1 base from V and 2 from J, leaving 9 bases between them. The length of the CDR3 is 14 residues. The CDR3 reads CASSQVIDTYEQYF. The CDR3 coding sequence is TGCGCCAGCAGCCAAGTAATCGACACCTACGAGCAGTACTTC.

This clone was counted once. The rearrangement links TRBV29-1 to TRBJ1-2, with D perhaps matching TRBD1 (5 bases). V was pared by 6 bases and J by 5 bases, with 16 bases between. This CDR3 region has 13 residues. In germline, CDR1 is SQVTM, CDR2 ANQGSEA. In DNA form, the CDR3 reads TGCAGCGTGGGGCGCGGAATAGGGTATGGCTACACCTTC. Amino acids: CSVGRGIGYGYTF.

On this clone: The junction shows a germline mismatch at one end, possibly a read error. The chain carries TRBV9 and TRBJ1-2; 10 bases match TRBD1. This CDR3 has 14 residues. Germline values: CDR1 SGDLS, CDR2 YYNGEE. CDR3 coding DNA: TGTGCCAGCAGCCTCGCGGGGGGACAGGGGCCACCTTCCTTC. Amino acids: CASSLAGGQGPPSF. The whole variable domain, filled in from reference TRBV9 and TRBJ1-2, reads DSGVTQTPKHLITATGQRVTLRCSPRSGDLSVYWYQQSLDQGLQFLIQYYNGEERAKGNILERFSAQQFPDLHSELNLSSLELGDSALYFCASSLAGGQGPPSFGSGTRLTVV.

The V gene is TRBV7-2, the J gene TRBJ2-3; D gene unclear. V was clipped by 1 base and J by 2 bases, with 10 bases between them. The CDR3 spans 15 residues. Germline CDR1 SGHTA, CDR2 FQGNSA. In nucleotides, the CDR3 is TGTGCCAGCAGCTTAGGGGCTCACCCCACAGATACGCAGTATTTT. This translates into CASSLGAHPTDTQYF.

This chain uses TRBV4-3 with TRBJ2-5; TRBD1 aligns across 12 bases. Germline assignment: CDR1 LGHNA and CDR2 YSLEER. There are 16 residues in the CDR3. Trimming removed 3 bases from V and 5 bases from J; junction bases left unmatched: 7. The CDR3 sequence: CASSQGTGGRSETQYF. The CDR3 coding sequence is TGCGCCAGCAGCCAGGGGACAGGGGGCCGATCGGAGACCCAGTACTTC.

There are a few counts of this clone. CDR3 sequence: CASSEAVGASGYGYTF. In nucleotides, the CDR3 is TGTGCCAGCAGTGAAGCAGTGGGTGCCAGCGGCTATGGCTACACCTTC. The V and J genes are TRBV6-1 and TRBJ1-2; D ambiguous. The CDR3 loop spans 16 amino acids. Trimming took 0 bases from V and 4 from J, leaving 15 bases between them. The germline CDR1 and CDR2 sequences are MNHNS and SASEGT.

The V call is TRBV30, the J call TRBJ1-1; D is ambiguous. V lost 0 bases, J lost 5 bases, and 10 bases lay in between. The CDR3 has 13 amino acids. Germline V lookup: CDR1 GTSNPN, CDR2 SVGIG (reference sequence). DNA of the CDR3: TGTGCCTGGAGTGTCTTGGGCTATACTGAAGCTTTCTTT. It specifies CAWSVLGYTEAFF.

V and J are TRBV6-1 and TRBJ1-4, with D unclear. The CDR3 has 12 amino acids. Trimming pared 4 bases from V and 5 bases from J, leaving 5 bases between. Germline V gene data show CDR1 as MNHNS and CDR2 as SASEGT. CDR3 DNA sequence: TGTGCCAGCAGTGGCAGGAATGAAAAACTGTTTTTT. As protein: CASSGRNEKLFF.

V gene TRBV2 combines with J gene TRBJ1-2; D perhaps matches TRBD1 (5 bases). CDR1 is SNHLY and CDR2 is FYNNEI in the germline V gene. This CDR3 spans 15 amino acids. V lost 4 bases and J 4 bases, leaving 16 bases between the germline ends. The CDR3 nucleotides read TGTGCCAGCAGTGGGGATGCCAGGGAGGCCTATGGCTACACCTTC. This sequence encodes CASSGDAREAYGYTF.

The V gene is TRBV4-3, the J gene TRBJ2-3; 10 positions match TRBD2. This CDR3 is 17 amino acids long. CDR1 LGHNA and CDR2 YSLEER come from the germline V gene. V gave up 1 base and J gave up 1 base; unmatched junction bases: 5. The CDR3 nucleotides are TGCGCCAGCAGCCAAGTACGGCTAGCGGGAGGCACAGATACGCAGTATTTT. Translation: CASSQVRLAGGTDTQYF.

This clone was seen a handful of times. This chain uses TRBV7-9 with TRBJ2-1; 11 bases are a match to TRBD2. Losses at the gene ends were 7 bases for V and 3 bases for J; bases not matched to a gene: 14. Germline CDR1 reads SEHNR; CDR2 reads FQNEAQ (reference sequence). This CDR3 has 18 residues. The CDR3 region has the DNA TGTGCCAGCACCTCAATGGGACTTCTAGCGGGAGGCTACAATGAGCAGTTCTTC. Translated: CASTSMGLLAGGYNEQFF.

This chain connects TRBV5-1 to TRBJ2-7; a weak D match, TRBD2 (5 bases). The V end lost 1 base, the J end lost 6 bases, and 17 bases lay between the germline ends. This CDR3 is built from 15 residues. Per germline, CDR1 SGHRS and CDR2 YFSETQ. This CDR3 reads CASSLSAGVALEQYF. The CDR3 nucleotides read TGCGCCAGCAGCTTGAGTGCGGGCGTAGCCCTCGAGCAGTACTTC.

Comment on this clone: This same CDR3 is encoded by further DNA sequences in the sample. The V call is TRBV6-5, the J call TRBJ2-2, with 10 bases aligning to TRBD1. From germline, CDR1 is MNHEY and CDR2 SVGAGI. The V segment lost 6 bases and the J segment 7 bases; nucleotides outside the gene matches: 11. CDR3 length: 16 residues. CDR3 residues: CASSYRRQGAVGELFF. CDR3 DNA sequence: TGTGCCAGCAGCTACCGAAGACAGGGGGCGGTCGGGGAGCTGTTTTTT.

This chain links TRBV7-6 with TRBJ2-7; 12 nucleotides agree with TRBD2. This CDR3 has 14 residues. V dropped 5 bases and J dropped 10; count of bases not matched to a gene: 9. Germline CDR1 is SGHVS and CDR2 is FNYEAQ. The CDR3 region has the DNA TGTGCCAGCAGCCCGTTGACTAGCGGGAGAGATCAGTACTTC. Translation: CASSPLTSGRDQYF.

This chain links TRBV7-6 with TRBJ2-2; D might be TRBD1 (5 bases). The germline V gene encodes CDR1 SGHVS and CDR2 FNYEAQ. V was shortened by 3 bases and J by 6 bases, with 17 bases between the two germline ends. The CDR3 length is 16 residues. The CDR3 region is CASSFSAGRTPGELFF. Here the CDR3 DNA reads TGTGCCAGCAGCTTTTCCGCAGGGCGGACCCCCGGGGAGCTGTTTTTT.

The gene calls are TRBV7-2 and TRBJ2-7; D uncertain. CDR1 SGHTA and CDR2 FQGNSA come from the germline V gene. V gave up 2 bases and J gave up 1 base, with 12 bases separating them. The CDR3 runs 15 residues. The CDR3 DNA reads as TGTGCCAGCAGCTTAAATTCTGGCACATCCTACGAGCAGTACTTC. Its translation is CASSLNSGTSYEQYF.

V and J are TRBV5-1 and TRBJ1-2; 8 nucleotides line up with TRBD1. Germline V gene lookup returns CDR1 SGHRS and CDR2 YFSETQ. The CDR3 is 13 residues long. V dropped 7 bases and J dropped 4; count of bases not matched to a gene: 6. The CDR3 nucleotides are TGCGCCAGCGGCGGACAGGGCGGCTATGGCTACACCTTC. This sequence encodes CASGGQGGYGYTF.

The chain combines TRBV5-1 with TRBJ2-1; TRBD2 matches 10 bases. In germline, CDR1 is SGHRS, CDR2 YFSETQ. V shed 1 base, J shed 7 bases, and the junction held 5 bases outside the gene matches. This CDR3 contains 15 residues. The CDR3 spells CASSLKASGSNEQFF. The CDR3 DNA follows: TGCGCCAGCAGCTTGAAGGCTAGCGGGAGTAATGAGCAGTTCTTC. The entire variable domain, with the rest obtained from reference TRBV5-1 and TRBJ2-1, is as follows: KAGVTQTPRYLIKTRGQQVTLSCSPISGHRSVSWYQQTPGQGLQFLFEYFSETQRNKGNFPGRFSGRQFSNSRSEMNVSTLELGDSALYLCASSLKASGSNEQFFGPGTRLTVL.